The 11 T cell receptor beta chains given below trace back to one sample, sequenced in a study of T cell responses to AZD1222 COVID-19 vaccine. Profiled with immunoSEQ multiplex PCR; TCRdb holds only in-frame clones, not every one. This sample carries 90,000 to 130,000 clones, approximately 85% of them seen once, and the ten largest clones take 3.5% to 5%. This specimen consisted of peripheral blood, obtained on day 0 of AZD1222 vaccination. All receptors come from an adult in good health.

The rearrangement joins TRBV28 to TRBJ1-3, with 7 positions matching TRBD1. CDR1 is MDHEN and CDR2 is SYDVKM in the germline V gene. This CDR3 is 15 amino acids long. V trimming: 5 bases; J trimming: 0 bases; junction bases outside the gene matches: 4. The CDR3 spells CASSPGGDSGNTIYF. As DNA, the CDR3 is TGTGCCAGCAGTCCAGGGGGGGACTCTGGAAACACCATATATTTT. Variable domain in full (rest from reference TRBV28 and TRBJ1-3): DVKVTQSSRYLVKRTGEKVFLECVQDMDHENMFWYRQDPGLGLRLIYFSYDVKMKEKGDIPEGYSVSREKKERFSLILESASTNQTSMYLCASSPGGDSGNTIYFGEGSWLTVV.

There are a few counts of this clone. V usage is TRBV9 and J usage is TRBJ2-1; 7 nucleotides align to TRBD2. Per the germline V gene, CDR1 is SGDLS and CDR2 is YYNGEE. CDR3 size: 13 residues. Trimming removed 0 bases from V and 10 bases from J; junction bases left unmatched: 4. The CDR3 protein is CASSVVRGGEQFF. The CDR3 DNA follows: TGTGCCAGCAGCGTAGTACGGGGAGGGGAGCAGTTCTTC.

This clone was detected a few times. The J gene is TRBJ2-1, the V gene TRBV5-1; D gene ambiguous. This CDR3 has 12 residues. The V end was cut by 5 bases, the J end by 2 bases, with 5 bases between. The V gene's germline CDR1 is SGHRS and CDR2 YFSETQ. The CDR3 spells CASRETYNEQFF. Written as DNA, the CDR3 is TGCGCCAGCAGGGAAACCTACAATGAGCAGTTCTTC.

This CDR3 reads CASSLNGQANEKLFF. In DNA, the CDR3 is TGCGCCAGCAGCTTGAATGGACAGGCAAATGAAAAACTGTTTTTT. V gene TRBV5-1 combines with J gene TRBJ1-4, with 7 nucleotides matching TRBD1. Per germline, CDR1 SGHRS and CDR2 YFSETQ. V lost 1 base to trimming and J lost 5 bases; unmatched junction nucleotides: 5. The CDR3 contains 15 residues.

The genes are TRBV30 and TRBJ1-6, with a tentative D call TRBD1 (5 bases). CDR3 size: 18 residues. Germline CDR1 reads GTSNPN; CDR2 reads SVGIG (reference sequence). With 0 bases removed from V and 0 bases from J, the gap between germline ends came to 15 bases. The CDR3 DNA reads as TGTGCCTGGAGTGTAGGGGCAGGGACTCTCTCCTATAATTCACCCCTCCACTTT. Translation gives CAWSVGAGTLSYNSPLHF.

The chain employs TRBV6-5 and TRBJ2-1; 8 positions agree with TRBD1. Germline V gene sequence: CDR1 MNHEY, CDR2 SVGAGI. The CDR3 is 15 amino acids. V was pared by 3 bases and J by 6 bases, with 7 bases of the junction left unmatched. The CDR3 DNA reads as TGTGCCAGCAGTTATCGGACAGGGCTGGCCAATGAGCAGTTCTTC. It yields the protein CASSYRTGLANEQFF.

The chain recombines TRBV9 with TRBJ2-5, with D hard to call. CDR3 length equals 12 residues. Germline loops: CDR1 SGDLS, CDR2 YYNGEE. V lost 3 bases, J lost 1 base, and 4 bases lay in between. DNA of the CDR3: TGTGCCAGCAGCGGAAGCCAAGAGACCCAGTACTTC. Its protein product is CASSGSQETQYF.

The chain joins TRBV25-1 to TRBJ2-1; TRBD1 agrees at 7 bases. V shed 2 bases and J 7 bases; nucleotides not matched to a gene: 5. This CDR3 comprises 14 residues. From germline, CDR1 is MGHDK and CDR2 SYGVNS. The CDR3 nucleotides are TGTGCCAGCAGTGAAAAGACAGGGTGGAATGAGCAGTTCTTC. It encodes CASSEKTGWNEQFF.

This clone was picked up a small number of times. The V call is TRBV29-1, the J call TRBJ2-1, with a weak D call TRBD2 (7 bases). Trimming cost V 7 bases and J 3 bases, with 16 bases left between them. Germline V gene sequence: CDR1 SQVTM, CDR2 ANQGSEA. This CDR3 region has 14 residues. CDR3 loop: CSGGGRTVYNEQFF. CDR3 DNA: TGCAGCGGGGGGGGAAGGACAGTCTACAATGAGCAGTTCTTC.

V gene TRBV18 combines with J gene TRBJ2-1; TRBD2 aligns across 9 bases. The CDR3 totals 13 residues. Losses at the gene ends were 3 bases for V and 9 bases for J; bases not matched to a gene: 3. Germline V gives CDR1 KGHSH, CDR2 LQKENI. The DNA of the CDR3 is TGTGCCAGCTCACCCGGGACTAGCTTTGAGCAGTTCTTC. It yields the protein CASSPGTSFEQFF.

The chain joins TRBV2 to TRBJ1-5, with 11 bases matching TRBD1. Unmatched junction bases numbered 6, after V lost 7 bases and J lost 4 bases. The length of the CDR3 is 15 residues. The V gene's germline CDR1 is SNHLY and CDR2 FYNNEI. CDR3 region: CASIRDRGINQPQHF. CDR3 DNA: TGTGCCAGCATCAGGGACAGGGGGATTAATCAGCCCCAGCATTTT.